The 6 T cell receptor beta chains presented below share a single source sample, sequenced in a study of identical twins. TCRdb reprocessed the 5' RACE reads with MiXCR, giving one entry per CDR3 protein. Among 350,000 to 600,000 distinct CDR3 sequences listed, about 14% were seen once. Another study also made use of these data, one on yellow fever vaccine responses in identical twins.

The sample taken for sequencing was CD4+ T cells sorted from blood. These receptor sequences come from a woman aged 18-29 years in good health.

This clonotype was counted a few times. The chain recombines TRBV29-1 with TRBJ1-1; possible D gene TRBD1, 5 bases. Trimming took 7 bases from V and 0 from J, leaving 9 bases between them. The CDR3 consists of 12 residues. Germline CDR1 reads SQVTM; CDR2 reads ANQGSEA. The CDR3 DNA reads TGCAGCGCTGGGGGAATGAACACTGAAGCTTTCTTT. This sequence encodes CSAGGMNTEAFF.

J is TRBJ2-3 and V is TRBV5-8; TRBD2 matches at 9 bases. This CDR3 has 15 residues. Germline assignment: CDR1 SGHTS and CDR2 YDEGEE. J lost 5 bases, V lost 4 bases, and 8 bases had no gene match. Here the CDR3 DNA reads TGTGCCAGCAGCCCAGGGACTAGCTGGGGAGATACGCAGTATTTT. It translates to CASSPGTSWGDTQYF.

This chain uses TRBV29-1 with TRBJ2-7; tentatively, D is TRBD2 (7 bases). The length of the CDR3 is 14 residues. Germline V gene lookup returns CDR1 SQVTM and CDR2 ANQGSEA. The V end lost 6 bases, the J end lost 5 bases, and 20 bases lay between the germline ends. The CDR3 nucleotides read TGCAGCGTCGCCTCAAGGGGGGAGGGGAACGAGCAGTACTTC. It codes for CSVASRGEGNEQYF.

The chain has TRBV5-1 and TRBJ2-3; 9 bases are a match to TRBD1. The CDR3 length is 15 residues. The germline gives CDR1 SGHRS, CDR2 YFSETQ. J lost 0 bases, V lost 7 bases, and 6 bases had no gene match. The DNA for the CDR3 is TGCGCCAGCCGGGGGACAGGGAGGAGCACAGATACGCAGTATTTT. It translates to CASRGTGRSTDTQYF. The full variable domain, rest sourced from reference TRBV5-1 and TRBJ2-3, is KAGVTQTPRYLIKTRGQQVTLSCSPISGHRSVSWYQQTPGQGLQFLFEYFSETQRNKGNFPGRFSGRQFSNSRSEMNVSTLELGDSALYLCASRGTGRSTDTQYFGPGTRLTVL.

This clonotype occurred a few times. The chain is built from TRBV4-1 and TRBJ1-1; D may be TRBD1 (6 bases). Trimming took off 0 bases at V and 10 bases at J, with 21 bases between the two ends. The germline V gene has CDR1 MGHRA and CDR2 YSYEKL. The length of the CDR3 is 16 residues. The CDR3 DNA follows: TGCGCCAGCAGCCAAGATTTTCCGGGACAAGGACGTTTAGCTTTCTTT. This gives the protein CASSQDFPGQGRLAFF.

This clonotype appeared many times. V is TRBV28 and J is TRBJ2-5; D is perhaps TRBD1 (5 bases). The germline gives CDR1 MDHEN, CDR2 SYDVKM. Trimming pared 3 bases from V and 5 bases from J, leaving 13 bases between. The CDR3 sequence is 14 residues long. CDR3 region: CASSFSGNRETQYF. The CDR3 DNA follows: TGTGCCAGCAGTTTCTCAGGGAATAGGGAGACCCAGTACTTC.